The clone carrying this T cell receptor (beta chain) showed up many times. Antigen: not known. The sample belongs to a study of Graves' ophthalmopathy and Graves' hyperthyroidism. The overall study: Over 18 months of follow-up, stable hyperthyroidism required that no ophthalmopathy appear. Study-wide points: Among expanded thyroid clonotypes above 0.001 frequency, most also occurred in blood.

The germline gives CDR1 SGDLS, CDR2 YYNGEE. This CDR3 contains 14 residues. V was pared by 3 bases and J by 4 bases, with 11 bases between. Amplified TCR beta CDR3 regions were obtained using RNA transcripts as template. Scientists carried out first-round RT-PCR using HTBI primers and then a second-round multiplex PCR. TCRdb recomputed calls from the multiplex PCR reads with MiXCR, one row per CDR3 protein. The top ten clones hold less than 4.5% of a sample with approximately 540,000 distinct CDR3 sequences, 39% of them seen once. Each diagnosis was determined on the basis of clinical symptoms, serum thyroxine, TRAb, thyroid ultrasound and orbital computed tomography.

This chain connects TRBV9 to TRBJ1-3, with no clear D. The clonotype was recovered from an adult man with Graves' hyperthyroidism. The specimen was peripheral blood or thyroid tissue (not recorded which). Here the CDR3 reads CASSAAPQGNTIYF. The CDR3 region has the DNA TGTGCCAGCAGCGCGGCCCCCCAGGGAAACACCATATATTTT.